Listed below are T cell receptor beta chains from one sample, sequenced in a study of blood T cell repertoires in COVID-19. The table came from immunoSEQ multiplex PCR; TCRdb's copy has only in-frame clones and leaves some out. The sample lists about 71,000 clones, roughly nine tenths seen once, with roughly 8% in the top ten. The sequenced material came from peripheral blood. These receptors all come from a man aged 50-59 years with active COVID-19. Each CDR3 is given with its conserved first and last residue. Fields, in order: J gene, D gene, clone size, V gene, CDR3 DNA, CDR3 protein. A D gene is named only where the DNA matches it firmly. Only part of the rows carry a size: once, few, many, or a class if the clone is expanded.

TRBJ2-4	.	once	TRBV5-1	TGCGCCAGCAGCTTGAAGCTCGACACGGTTCAGTACTTC	CASSLKLDTVQYF
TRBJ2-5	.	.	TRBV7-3	TGTGCCAGCAGCTCTACTAGAGGAGAGACCCAGTACTTC	CASSSTRGETQYF
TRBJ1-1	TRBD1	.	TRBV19	TGTGCCAGTAGTATGTATAGGACAGGGCAGATTGGAAGAGCTTTCTTT	CASSMYRTGQIGRAFF
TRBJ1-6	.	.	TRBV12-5	TGTGCTAGTGGTTTGGCACAGGGATATAATTCACCCCTCCACTTT	CASGLAQGYNSPLHF
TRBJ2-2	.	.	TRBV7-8	TGTGCCAGCAGCTTAGAGACAGTTCTTAATCACGGGGAGCTGTTTTTT	CASSLETVLNHGELFF
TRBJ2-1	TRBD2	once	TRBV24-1	TGTGCCACCAGTGATCCGCGGACTAGCGGGCGCAACAATGAGCAGTTCTTC	CATSDPRTSGRNNEQFF
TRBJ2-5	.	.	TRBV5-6	TGTGCCAGCAGCTTGGTTGGGAGCCGGGAGACCCAGTACTTC	CASSLVGSRETQYF
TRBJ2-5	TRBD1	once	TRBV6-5	TGTGCCAGCAGCGCCGGACAGGGCGGGCTCGAGACCCAGTACTTC	CASSAGQGGLETQYF
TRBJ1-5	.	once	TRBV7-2	TGTGCCAGCAGCTTTTCGGGAATCCAGCCCCAGCATTTT	CASSFSGIQPQHF
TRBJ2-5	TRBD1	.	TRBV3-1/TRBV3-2	TGTGCCAGCAGCCTTGGACAGGGGCCACAAGAGACCCAGTACTTC	CASSLGQGPQETQYF
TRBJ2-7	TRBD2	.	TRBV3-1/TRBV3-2	TGTGCCAGCAACTCGCGGGGGGGTGGCGAGCAGTACTTC	CASNSRGGGEQYF
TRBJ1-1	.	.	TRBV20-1	TGCAGTGCTAGTAAACATGGCGACTTGGAAGCTTTCTTT	CSASKHGDLEAFF
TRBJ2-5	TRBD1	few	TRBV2	TGTGCCAGCAGTGAGGGACAGTTAGAGACCCAGTACTTC	CASSEGQLETQYF
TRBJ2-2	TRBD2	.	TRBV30	TGTGCCTGGAGTGTAAAGCGGGGGGGTACGACCGGGGAGCTGTTTTTT	CAWSVKRGGTTGELFF
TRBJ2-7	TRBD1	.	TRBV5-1	TGCGCCAGCAGCTTGGGGCAGGGGGCTTACGAGCAGTACTTC	CASSLGQGAYEQYF